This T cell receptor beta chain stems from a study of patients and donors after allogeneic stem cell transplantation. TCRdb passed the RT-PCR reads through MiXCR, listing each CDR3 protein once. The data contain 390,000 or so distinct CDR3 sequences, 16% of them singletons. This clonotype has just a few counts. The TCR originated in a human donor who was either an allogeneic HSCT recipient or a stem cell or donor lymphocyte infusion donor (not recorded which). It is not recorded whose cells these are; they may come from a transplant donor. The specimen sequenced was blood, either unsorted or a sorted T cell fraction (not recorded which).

Here the CDR3 DNA reads TGTGCCAGCAGTTACTCGAGCAGGGCCCCAACCTACGAGCAGTACTTC. Residues: CASSYSSRAPTYEQYF. The V call is TRBV6-5, the J call TRBJ2-7; perhaps TRBD1 as D (5 bases). CDR1 and CDR2 from the germline V gene are MNHEY and SVGAGI. This CDR3 is 16 amino acids long. V lost 0 bases and J 2 bases, leaving 14 bases between the germline ends.